This T cell receptor (beta chain) was profiled in a study of cytomegalovirus exposure and HLA in healthy donors. Findings and limits, study-wide: The authors confirmed in vitro that three CMV-associated chains were specific for CMV antigens. Investigators reported about 160 TCR beta chains as tied to cytomegalovirus. Subsequent analysis showed first-cohort TCR clusters tending to co-occur in roughly 130 validation repertoires.

On this clone: What it binds is unknown.

Profiled with immunoSEQ multiplex PCR; TCRdb holds only in-frame clones, not every one. Of roughly 150,000 clones in the sample, 88% were seen once. Germline CDR1 is LNHDA and CDR2 is SQIVND (reference sequence). V gave up 6 bases and J gave up 6 bases; unmatched junction bases: 7. The CDR3 spans 15 residues. The specimen was PBMCs. The clonotype was recovered from a man aged 18-30 years in good health and CMV-seronegative. The chain couples TRBV19 to TRBJ2-2, with 10 bases fitting TRBD2. Here the CDR3 DNA reads TGTGCCAGTAGCCGGACTAGCGGAATCTCCGGGGAGCTGTTTTTT. It translates to CASSRTSGISGELFF.